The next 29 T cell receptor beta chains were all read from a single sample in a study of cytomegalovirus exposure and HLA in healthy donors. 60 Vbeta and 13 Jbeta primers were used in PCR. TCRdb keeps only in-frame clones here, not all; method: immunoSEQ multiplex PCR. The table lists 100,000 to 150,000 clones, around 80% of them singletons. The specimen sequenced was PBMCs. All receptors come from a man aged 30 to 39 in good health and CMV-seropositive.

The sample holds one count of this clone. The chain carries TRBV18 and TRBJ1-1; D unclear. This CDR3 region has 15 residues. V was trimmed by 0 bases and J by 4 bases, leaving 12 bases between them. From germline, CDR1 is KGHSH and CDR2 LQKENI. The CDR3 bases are TGTGCCAGCTCACCACCTGAGAGTCGGGTCACTGAAGCTTTCTTT. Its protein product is CASSPPESRVTEAFF.

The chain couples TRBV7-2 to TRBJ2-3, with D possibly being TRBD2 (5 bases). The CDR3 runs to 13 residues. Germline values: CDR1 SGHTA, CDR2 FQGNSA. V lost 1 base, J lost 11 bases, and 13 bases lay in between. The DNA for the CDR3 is TGTGCCAGCAGCTTAGAGCGGACGCAAGGGCAGTATTTT. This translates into CASSLERTQGQYF.

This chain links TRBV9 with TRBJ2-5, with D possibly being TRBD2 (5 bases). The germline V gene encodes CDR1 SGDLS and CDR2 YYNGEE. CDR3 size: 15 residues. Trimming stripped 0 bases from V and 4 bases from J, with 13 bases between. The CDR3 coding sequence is TGTGCCAGCAGCGTAGACGTCGGGGTCAGAGAGACCCAGTACTTC. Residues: CASSVDVGVRETQYF.

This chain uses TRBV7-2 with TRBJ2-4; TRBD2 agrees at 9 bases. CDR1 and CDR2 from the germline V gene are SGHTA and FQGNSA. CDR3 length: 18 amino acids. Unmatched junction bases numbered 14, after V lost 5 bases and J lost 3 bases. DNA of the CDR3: TGTGCCAGCAGCCCACGGGGGTTAGCGGGAGAATTCAAAAACATTCAGTACTTC. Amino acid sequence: CASSPRGLAGEFKNIQYF.

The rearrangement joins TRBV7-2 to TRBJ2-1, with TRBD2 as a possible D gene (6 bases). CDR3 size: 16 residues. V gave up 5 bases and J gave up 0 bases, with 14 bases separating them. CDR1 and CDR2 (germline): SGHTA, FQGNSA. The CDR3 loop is CASSRTTGGSYNEQFF. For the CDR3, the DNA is TGTGCCAGCAGCAGGACTACCGGCGGCTCCTACAATGAGCAGTTCTTC.

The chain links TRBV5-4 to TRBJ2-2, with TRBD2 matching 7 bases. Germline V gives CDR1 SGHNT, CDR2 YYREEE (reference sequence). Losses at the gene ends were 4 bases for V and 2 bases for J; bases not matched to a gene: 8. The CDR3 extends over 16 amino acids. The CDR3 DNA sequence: TGTGCCAGCAGCAAAGAAAGCGGGGACAACACCGGGGAGCTGTTTTTT. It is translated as CASSKESGDNTGELFF.

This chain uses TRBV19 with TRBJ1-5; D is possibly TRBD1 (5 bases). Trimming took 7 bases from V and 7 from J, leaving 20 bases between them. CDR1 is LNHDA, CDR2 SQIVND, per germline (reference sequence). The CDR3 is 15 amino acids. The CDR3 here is CASTFLIGGGQPQHF. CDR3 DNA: TGTGCCAGTACCTTTCTAATCGGGGGTGGGCAGCCCCAGCATTTT.

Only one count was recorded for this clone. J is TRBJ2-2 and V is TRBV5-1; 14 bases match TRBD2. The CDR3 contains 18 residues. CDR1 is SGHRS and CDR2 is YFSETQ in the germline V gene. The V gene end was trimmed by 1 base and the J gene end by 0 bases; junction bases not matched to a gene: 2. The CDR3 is CASSLWTSGRTNTGELFF. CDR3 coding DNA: TGCGCCAGCAGCTTGTGGACTAGCGGGAGGACGAACACCGGGGAGCTGTTTTTT.

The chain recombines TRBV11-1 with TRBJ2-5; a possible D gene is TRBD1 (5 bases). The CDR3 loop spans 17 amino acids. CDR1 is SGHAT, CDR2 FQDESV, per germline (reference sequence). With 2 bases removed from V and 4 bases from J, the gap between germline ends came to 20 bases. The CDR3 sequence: CASSLQGYLHTGETQYF. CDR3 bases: TGTGCCAGCAGCTTACAGGGATACCTTCATACAGGAGAGACCCAGTACTTC.

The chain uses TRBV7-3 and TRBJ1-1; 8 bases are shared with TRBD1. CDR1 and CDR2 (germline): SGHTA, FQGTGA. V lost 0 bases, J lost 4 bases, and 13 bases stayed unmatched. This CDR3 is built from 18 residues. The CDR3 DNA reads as TGTGCCAGCAGCTTAACCTCCAGGGGGCGCTTAGGTGGCACTGAAGCTTTCTTT. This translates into CASSLTSRGRLGGTEAFF.

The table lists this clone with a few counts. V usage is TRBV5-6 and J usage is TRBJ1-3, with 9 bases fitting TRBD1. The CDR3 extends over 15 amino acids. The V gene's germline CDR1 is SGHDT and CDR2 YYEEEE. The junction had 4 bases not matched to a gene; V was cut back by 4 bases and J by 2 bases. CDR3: CASSLQGAPGNTIYF. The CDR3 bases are TGTGCCAGCAGCCTACAGGGGGCGCCTGGAAACACCATATATTTT.

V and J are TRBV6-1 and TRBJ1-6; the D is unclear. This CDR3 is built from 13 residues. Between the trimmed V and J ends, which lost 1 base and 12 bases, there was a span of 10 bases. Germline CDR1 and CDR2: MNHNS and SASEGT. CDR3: CASSEVPIRPLHF. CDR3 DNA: TGTGCCAGCAGTGAAGTACCTATTCGACCCCTCCACTTT.

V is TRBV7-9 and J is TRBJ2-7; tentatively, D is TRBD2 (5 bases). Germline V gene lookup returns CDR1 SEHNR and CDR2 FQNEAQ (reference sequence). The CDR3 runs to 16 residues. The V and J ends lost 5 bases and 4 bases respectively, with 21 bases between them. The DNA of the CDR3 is TGTGCCAGCAGCCCCGGAGGAGGCGTAAGCTATTACGAGCAGTACTTC. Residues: CASSPGGGVSYYEQYF.

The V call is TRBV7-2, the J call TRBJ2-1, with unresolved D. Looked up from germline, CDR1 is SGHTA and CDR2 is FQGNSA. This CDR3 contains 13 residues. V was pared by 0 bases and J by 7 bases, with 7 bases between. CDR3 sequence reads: CASSLAHGNEQFF. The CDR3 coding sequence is TGTGCCAGCAGCTTAGCGCACGGGAATGAGCAGTTCTTC. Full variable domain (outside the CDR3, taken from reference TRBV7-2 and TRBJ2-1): GAGVSQSPSNKVTEKGKDVELRCDPISGHTALYWYRQSLGQGLEFLIYFQGNSAPDKSGLPSDRFSAERTGGSVSTLTIQRTQQEDSAVYLCASSLAHGNEQFFGPGTRLTVL.

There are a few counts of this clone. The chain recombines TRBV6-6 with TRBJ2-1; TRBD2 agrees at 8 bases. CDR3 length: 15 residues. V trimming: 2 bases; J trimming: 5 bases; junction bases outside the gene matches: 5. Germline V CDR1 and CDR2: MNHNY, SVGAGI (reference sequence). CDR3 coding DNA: TGTGCCAGCAGTTACCCCGGGGGGGTGAACAATGAGCAGTTCTTC. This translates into CASSYPGGVNNEQFF.

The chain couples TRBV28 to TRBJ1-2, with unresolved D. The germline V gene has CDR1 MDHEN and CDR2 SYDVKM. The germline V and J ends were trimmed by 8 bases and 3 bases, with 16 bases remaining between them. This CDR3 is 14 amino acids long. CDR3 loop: CASAQDTSYYGYTF. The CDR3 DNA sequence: TGTGCCAGCGCCCAGGATACCTCGTACTATGGCTACACCTTC.

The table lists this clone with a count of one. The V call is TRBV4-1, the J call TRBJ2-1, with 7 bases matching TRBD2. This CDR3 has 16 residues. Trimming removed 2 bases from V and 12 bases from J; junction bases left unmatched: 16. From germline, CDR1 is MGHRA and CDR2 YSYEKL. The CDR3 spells CASSQQAGLGGSTQFF. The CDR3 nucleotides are TGCGCCAGCAGCCAACAGGCCGGACTGGGCGGGAGTACGCAGTTCTTC.

The CDR3 reads CASSRREGASYEQYF. The CDR3 DNA follows: TGTGCCAGCAGCCGCAGGGAGGGAGCATCCTACGAGCAGTACTTC. The chain couples TRBV27 to TRBJ2-7, with 7 bases fitting TRBD2. Germline CDR1 reads MNHEY; CDR2 reads SMNVEV (reference sequence). The CDR3 has 15 residues. V lost 6 bases and J lost 1; bases outside the gene matches: 9.

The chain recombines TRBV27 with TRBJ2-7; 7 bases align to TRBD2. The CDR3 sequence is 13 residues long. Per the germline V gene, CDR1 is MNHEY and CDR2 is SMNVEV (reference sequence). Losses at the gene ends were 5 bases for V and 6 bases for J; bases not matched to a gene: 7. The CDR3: CASSPREIGEQYF. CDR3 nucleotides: TGTGCCAGCAGTCCGCGGGAGATCGGCGAGCAGTACTTC.

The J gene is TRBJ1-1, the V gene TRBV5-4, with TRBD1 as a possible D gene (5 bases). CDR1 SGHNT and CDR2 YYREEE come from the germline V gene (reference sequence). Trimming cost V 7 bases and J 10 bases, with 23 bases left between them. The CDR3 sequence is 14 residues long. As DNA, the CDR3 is TGTGCCAGCCAGAGTTGGGGGGTGGCTTCGGGAGCTTTCTTT. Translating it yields CASQSWGVASGAFF.

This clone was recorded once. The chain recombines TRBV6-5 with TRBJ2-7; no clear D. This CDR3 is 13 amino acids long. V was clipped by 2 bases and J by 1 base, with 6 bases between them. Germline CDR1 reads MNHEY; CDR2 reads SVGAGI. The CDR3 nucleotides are TGTGCCAGCAGTTACGGAGTTTCCTACGAGCAGTACTTC. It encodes CASSYGVSYEQYF.

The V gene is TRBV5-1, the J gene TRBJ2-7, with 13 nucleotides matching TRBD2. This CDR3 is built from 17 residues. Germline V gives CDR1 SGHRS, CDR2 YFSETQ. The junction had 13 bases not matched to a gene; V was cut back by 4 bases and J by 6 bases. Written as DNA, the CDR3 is TGCGCCAGCAGCCCTTACCTAAGGACTAGCGGGAGAGGCGAGCAGTACTTC. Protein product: CASSPYLRTSGRGEQYF.

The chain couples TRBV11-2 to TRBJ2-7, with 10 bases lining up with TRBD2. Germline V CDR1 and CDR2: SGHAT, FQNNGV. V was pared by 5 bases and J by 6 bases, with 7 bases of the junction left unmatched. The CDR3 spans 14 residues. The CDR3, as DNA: TGTGCCAGCAGCCCCGGGACTAGCGTCGCCGAGCAGTACTTC. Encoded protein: CASSPGTSVAEQYF.

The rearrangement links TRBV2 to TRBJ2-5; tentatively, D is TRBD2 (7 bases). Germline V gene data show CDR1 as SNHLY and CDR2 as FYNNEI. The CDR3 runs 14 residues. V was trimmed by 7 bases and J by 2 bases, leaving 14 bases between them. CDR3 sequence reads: CASTLGGLQETQYF. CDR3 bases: TGTGCCAGCACCCTCGGGGGGCTTCAAGAGACCCAGTACTTC.

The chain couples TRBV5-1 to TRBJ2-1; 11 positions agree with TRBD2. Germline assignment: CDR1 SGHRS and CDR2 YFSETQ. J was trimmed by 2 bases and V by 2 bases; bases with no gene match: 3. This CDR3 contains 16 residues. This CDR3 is CASSFLTSGAYNEQFF. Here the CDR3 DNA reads TGCGCCAGCAGCTTCCTGACTAGCGGGGCCTACAATGAGCAGTTCTTC.

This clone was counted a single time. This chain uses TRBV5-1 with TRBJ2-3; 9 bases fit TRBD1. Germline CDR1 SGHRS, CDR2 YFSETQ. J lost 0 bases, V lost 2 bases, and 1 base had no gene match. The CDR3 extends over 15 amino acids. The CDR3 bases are TGCGCCAGCAGCTTACAGGGGGCTAGCACAGATACGCAGTATTTT. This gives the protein CASSLQGASTDTQYF.

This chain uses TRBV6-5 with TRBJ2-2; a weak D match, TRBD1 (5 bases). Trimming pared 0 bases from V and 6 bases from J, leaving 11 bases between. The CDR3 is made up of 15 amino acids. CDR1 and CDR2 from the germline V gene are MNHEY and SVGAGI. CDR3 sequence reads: CASSYSRGLAGELFF. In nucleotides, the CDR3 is TGTGCCAGCAGTTACTCAAGGGGCTTGGCCGGGGAGCTGTTTTTT.

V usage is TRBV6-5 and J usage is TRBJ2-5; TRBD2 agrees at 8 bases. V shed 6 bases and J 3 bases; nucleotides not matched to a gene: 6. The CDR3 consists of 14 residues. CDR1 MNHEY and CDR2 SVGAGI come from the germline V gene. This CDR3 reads CASRNGRAKETQYF. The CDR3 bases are TGTGCCAGCAGAAACGGGAGGGCAAAAGAGACCCAGTACTTC.

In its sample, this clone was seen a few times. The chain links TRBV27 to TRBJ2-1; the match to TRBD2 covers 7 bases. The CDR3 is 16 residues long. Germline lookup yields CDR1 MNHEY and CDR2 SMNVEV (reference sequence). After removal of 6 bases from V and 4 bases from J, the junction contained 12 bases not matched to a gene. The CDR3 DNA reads TGTGCCAGCAGGACAACTAGCGAAAGGCTTTACAATGAGCAGTTCTTC. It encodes CASRTTSERLYNEQFF.